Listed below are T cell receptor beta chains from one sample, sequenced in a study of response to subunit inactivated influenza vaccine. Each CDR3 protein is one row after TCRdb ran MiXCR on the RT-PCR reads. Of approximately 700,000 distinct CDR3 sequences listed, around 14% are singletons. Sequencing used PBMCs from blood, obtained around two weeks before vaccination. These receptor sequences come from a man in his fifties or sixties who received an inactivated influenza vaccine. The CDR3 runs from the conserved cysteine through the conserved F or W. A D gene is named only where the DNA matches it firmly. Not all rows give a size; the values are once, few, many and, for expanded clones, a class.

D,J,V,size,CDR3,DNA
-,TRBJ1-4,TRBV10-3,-,CAISGGGEKLFF,TGTGCCATCAGTGGAGGAGGGGAAAAACTGTTTTTT
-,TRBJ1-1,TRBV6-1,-,CASRRLGLRTNTEAFF,TGTGCCAGCAGGAGATTGGGACTTCGTACGAACACTGAAGCTTTCTTT
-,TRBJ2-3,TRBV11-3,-,CASSLGVTGTQYF,TGTGCCAGCAGCTTAGGGGTCACAGGAACGCAGTATTTT
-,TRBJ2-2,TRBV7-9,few,CASSSDWDGELFF,TGTGCCAGCAGCTCGGACTGGGACGGGGAGCTGTTTTTT
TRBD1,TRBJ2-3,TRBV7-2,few,CASSLVSTGSDTQYF,TGTGCCAGCAGCTTAGTCTCGACAGGGTCGGATACGCAGTATTTT
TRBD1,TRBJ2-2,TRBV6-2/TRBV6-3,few,CASSTTGGFAGELFF,TGTGCCAGCAGTACGACAGGGGGCTTCGCCGGGGAGCTGTTTTTT
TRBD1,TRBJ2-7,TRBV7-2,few,CASSQGTGYRALYEQYF,TGTGCCAGCAGCCAGGGGACAGGGTACAGGGCCCTCTACGAGCAGTACTTC
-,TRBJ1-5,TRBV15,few,CATSRDRGVGQPQHF,TGTGCCACCAGCAGAGATCGGGGCGTGGGTCAGCCCCAGCATTTT
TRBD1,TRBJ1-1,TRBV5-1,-,CASSLAGGSRNTEAFF,TGCGCCAGCAGCTTGGCAGGGGGCTCAAGGAACACTGAAGCTTTCTTT
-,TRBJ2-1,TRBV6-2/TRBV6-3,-,CASTREELYNEQFF,TGTGCCAGCACTCGTGAGGAACTCTACAATGAGCAGTTCTTC
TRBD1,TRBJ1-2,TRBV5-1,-,CASRDTGGGGGYTF,TGCGCCAGCAGAGATACAGGGGGCGGAGGGGGCTACACCTTC